What follows are 10 T cell receptor beta chains derived from one specimen sequenced in a study of cytomegalovirus exposure and HLA in healthy donors. In the PCR, 60 Vbeta and 13 Jbeta primers were used. Generated by immunoSEQ multiplex PCR, the TCRdb table keeps only in-frame clones and is missing some. The data contain under 150,000 clones, around 79% of them singletons. The material sequenced was PBMCs. The receptors were sampled from a woman in her forties or fifties in good health and CMV-seropositive.

This clone was counted a few times. The chain is built from TRBV6-1 and TRBJ1-5; 9 bases agree with TRBD1. The CDR3 has 14 amino acids. The V gene end was trimmed by 5 bases and the J gene end by 6 bases; junction bases not matched to a gene: 5. Germline lookup yields CDR1 MNHNS and CDR2 SASEGT. In DNA, the CDR3 is TGTGCCAGCAGTTTGGGACAGGGCAGTCAGCCCCAGCATTTT. It yields the protein CASSLGQGSQPQHF.

This chain joins TRBV7-3 and TRBJ1-6; a weak D match, TRBD1 (5 bases). The CDR3 has 16 amino acids. Deletions cut 4 bases from V and 8 bases from J, with 18 bases between. Germline V gene lookup returns CDR1 SGHTA and CDR2 FQGTGA. This chain's CDR3 is CASSSYGGRGDSPLHF. The CDR3, as DNA: TGTGCCAGCAGCTCCTACGGCGGCCGGGGGGATTCACCCCTCCACTTT.

This chain joins TRBV11-3 and TRBJ2-4; 7 positions agree with TRBD1. The ends lost 5 bases at V and 5 bases at J; junction bases unmatched: 6. Germline lookup yields CDR1 SGHNT and CDR2 YENEEA. This CDR3 has 14 residues. The CDR3 loop reads CASSTTGQQNIQYF. Here the CDR3 DNA reads TGTGCCAGCAGCACTACGGGACAGCAAAACATTCAGTACTTC.

Of note for this clone: Sequence at one end of the junction differs from germline and may be a read error. The V gene is TRBV7-9, the J gene TRBJ2-7; 7 bases fit TRBD2. Germline V CDR1 and CDR2: SEHNR, FQNEAQ (reference sequence). The CDR3 sequence is 14 residues long. The CDR3: CASSLADEGHEQYF. CDR3 DNA sequence: TGTGCCAGCAGCCTAGCGGACGAGGGCCACGAGCAGTACTTC.

This clone has a handful of counts. The V gene is TRBV6-1, the J gene TRBJ1-2, with D hard to call. The germline V and J ends were trimmed by 1 base and 7 bases, with 10 bases remaining between them. This CDR3 spans 13 amino acids. Germline V gene data show CDR1 as MNHNS and CDR2 as SASEGT. CDR3 protein: CASSEDMFSGYTF. CDR3 nucleotide sequence: TGTGCCAGCAGTGAAGACATGTTCTCTGGCTACACCTTC.

This clone was counted only a few times. The V call is TRBV30, the J call TRBJ2-2, with D tentatively TRBD2 (6 bases). The CDR3 runs 14 residues. Germline loops: CDR1 GTSNPN, CDR2 SVGIG (reference sequence). Between the trimmed V and J ends, which lost 1 base and 7 bases, there was a span of 13 bases. The CDR3 sequence: CAWSAARAGGELFF. The CDR3 DNA sequence: TGTGCCTGGAGTGCGGCCAGAGCGGGCGGGGAGCTGTTTTTT.

This clone was observed a single time. The chain links TRBV11-1 to TRBJ2-5; 9 bases are a match to TRBD1. Germline CDR1 is SGHAT and CDR2 is FQDESV (reference sequence). The CDR3 length is 16 residues. The trim removed 5 bases at V and 5 bases at J, leaving 12 bases unmatched. CDR3 nucleotide sequence: TGTGCCAGCAGCCCAACCCGGACAGGGGTCATCGAGACCCAGTACTTC. Translated, it gives CASSPTRTGVIETQYF.

The rearrangement links TRBV4-1 to TRBJ2-1; 13 bases map to TRBD2. Germline values: CDR1 MGHRA, CDR2 YSYEKL. The CDR3 is 14 amino acids. With V trimmed by 4 bases and J by 7 bases, 1 base remained unmatched. The CDR3 loop is CASSPGLAGNEQFF. DNA for the CDR3: TGCGCCAGCAGCCCGGGACTAGCGGGAAATGAGCAGTTCTTC.

The gene calls are TRBV27 and TRBJ2-6; no firm D call. Germline CDR1 is MNHEY and CDR2 is SMNVEV (reference sequence). Trimming shortened V by 2 bases and J by 1 base, and 12 bases separated the two germline ends. The CDR3 contains 17 residues. The CDR3 DNA reads TGTGCCAGCAGTTTAGGTCGACGGAGATCTGGGGCCAACGTCCTGACTTTC. As protein: CASSLGRRRSGANVLTF.

V is TRBV18 and J is TRBJ1-4, with D hard to call. This CDR3 comprises 14 residues. The germline V gene has CDR1 KGHSH and CDR2 LQKENI. Trimming removed 3 bases at V and 7 bases at J, with 12 bases between. As DNA, the CDR3 is TGTGCCAGCTCACCGCCTGTAGAAATTGAAAAACTGTTTTTT. Translating gives CASSPPVEIEKLFF.